Listed here are 27 T cell receptor beta chains from one sample, sequenced in a study of T cells in localized non-small cell lung cancer. TCRdb's table, derived via immunoSEQ multiplex PCR, lists solely in-frame clones and lacks some. The sample has about 2,800 clones, more than 20% seen once. The sample here was lung tumor tissue, taken before any cancer treatment. Receptors originate from a male donor aged 60 or over with stage II lung adenocarcinoma.

This clone was seen a few times. CDR3 residues: CASSYSGADSSEQYF. CDR3 nucleotides: TGTGCCAGCAGTTACTCGGGAGCGGACAGCTCAGAGCAGTACTTC. This chain joins TRBV6-8 and TRBJ2-7, with a weak D call TRBD1 (6 bases). From germline, CDR1 is MNHGY and CDR2 SAAAGT. Trimming took 0 bases from V and 7 from J, leaving 16 bases between them. CDR3 length: 15 amino acids.

The V call is TRBV9, the J call TRBJ1-2, with TRBD1 matching 9 bases. The length of the CDR3 is 15 residues. Unmatched junction bases numbered 10, after V lost 5 bases and J lost 5 bases. Per the germline V gene, CDR1 is SGDLS and CDR2 is YYNGEE. CDR3 sequence reads: CASSDRTGVSYGYTF. The CDR3 DNA reads TGTGCCAGCAGTGACAGGACAGGGGTATCATATGGCTACACCTTC.

In this sample, this clone turned up a few times. The V call is TRBV19, the J call TRBJ1-1, with D tentatively TRBD1 (5 bases). CDR1 and CDR2 from the germline V gene are LNHDA and SQIVND (reference sequence). This CDR3 comprises 14 residues. Trimming cost V 1 base and J 5 bases, with 11 bases left between them. The CDR3 region has the DNA TGTGCCAGTAGTATAGCAACAGGTCGGACTGAAGCTTTCTTT. It is translated as CASSIATGRTEAFF. Full variable domain (outside the CDR3, taken from reference TRBV19 and TRBJ1-1): DGGITQSPKYLFRKEGQNVTLSCEQNLNHDAMYWYRQDPGQGLRLIYYSQIVNDFQKGDIAEGYSVSREKKESFPLTVTSAQKNPTAFYLCASSIATGRTEAFFGQGTRLTVV.

J is TRBJ2-3 and V is TRBV6-8, with D unclear. This CDR3 is 15 amino acids long. The germline V gene encodes CDR1 MNHGY and CDR2 SAAAGT. Trimming removed 6 bases at V and 0 bases at J, with 13 bases between. CDR3 region: CASSPRPTSTDTQYF. The CDR3 region has the DNA TGTGCCAGCAGCCCCCGTCCGACTAGCACAGATACGCAGTATTTT.

In this sample, this clone turned up a few times. The chain combines TRBV6-8 with TRBJ2-1; perhaps D is TRBD1 or TRBD2 (5 bases each). Per germline, CDR1 MNHGY and CDR2 SAAAGT. The ends were cut back, 1 base at V and 8 bases at J, with 9 bases in the middle. The CDR3 is 13 amino acids. CDR3 sequence reads: CASSYLGTHEQFF. In DNA form, the CDR3 reads TGTGCCAGCAGTTACTTAGGGACCCATGAGCAGTTCTTC.

This clone was seen a handful of times. The chain combines TRBV9 with TRBJ1-4; D unclear. Germline values: CDR1 SGDLS, CDR2 YYNGEE. The CDR3 loop spans 13 amino acids. V lost 7 bases, J lost 2 bases, and 9 bases lay in between. DNA of the CDR3: TGTGCCAGCTCTGGGCCTACTAATGAAAAACTGTTTTTT. Protein product: CASSGPTNEKLFF. Full variable domain (rest looked up from reference TRBV9 and TRBJ1-4): DSGVTQTPKHLITATGQRVTLRCSPRSGDLSVYWYQQSLDQGLQFLIQYYNGEERAKGNILERFSAQQFPDLHSELNLSSLELGDSALYFCASSGPTNEKLFFGSGTQLSVL.

This clone was counted a few times. This chain connects TRBV6-8 to TRBJ2-2; D is possibly TRBD1 (6 bases). The V end was cut by 1 base, the J end by 5 bases, with 8 bases between. The CDR3 is made up of 14 amino acids. The germline CDR1 and CDR2 sequences are MNHGY and SAAAGT. The CDR3 nucleotides are TGTGCCAGCAGTTACTATCAGGGGACCGGGGAGCTGTTTTTT. Its translation: CASSYYQGTGELFF.

This chain connects TRBV5-1 to TRBJ1-1; possible D gene TRBD1, 6 bases. V was shortened by 5 bases and J by 1 base, with 15 bases between the two germline ends. The length of the CDR3 is 15 residues. The germline CDR1 and CDR2 sequences are SGHRS and YFSETQ. CDR3 bases: TGCGCCAGCAGATACCAGGGGATCGAGAACACTGAAGCTTTCTTT. Its protein is CASRYQGIENTEAFF. Together with reference TRBV5-1 and TRBJ1-1, the CDR3 gives the full variable domain: KAGVTQTPRYLIKTRGQQVTLSCSPISGHRSVSWYQQTPGQGLQFLFEYFSETQRNKGNFPGRFSGRQFSNSRSEMNVSTLELGDSALYLCASRYQGIENTEAFFGQGTRLTVV.

This clone has just a few counts. The V and J genes are TRBV18 and TRBJ1-1, with D unresolved. This CDR3 region has 15 residues. The ends were cut back, 2 bases at V and 0 bases at J, with 10 bases in the middle. Germline V gives CDR1 KGHSH, CDR2 LQKENI. CDR3 coding DNA: TGTGCCAGCTCACCAGACGGACCAATGAACACTGAAGCTTTCTTT. It encodes CASSPDGPMNTEAFF.

This clone has a single count. The V gene is TRBV28, the J gene TRBJ2-3; 7 bases are shared with TRBD2. This CDR3 contains 16 residues. V lost 5 bases, J lost 3 bases, and 11 bases stayed unmatched. The germline V gene has CDR1 MDHEN and CDR2 SYDVKM. The CDR3: CASSQREGVKTDTQYF. In DNA form, the CDR3 reads TGTGCCAGCAGTCAAAGGGAGGGAGTAAAGACAGATACGCAGTATTTT.

This rearrangement joins TRBV29-1 to TRBJ2-5; D gene uncertain. Trimming stripped 1 base from V and 5 bases from J, with 8 bases between. This CDR3 region has 12 residues. Germline V CDR1 and CDR2: SQVTM, ANQGSEA. CDR3 coding DNA: TGCAGCGTTGAAGGGGATAGCGAGACCCAGTACTTC. Translating gives CSVEGDSETQYF.

This clone occurred a few times. The V call is TRBV28, the J call TRBJ2-7; 10 nucleotides align to TRBD2. The CDR3 has 15 amino acids. V lost 6 bases to trimming and J lost 1 base; unmatched junction nucleotides: 6. Per germline, CDR1 MDHEN and CDR2 SYDVKM. As DNA, the CDR3 is TGTGCCAGCAGACAAGATAGCGGGGGGTCCTACGAGCAGTACTTC. Translation gives CASRQDSGGSYEQYF.

This clone was observed a handful of times. The V call is TRBV28, the J call TRBJ1-5; 9 nucleotides agree with TRBD1. J gave up 6 bases and V 6 bases, and 12 bases lay outside the gene matches. The CDR3 covers 16 residues. The germline gives CDR1 MDHEN, CDR2 SYDVKM. The CDR3 loop reads CASSSPGQGFGQPQHF. The CDR3 DNA is TGTGCCAGCAGCTCGCCGGGACAGGGTTTCGGTCAGCCCCAGCATTTT. Supplemented by reference TRBV28 and TRBJ1-5, the full variable domain reads DVKVTQSSRYLVKRTGEKVFLECVQDMDHENMFWYRQDPGLGLRLIYFSYDVKMKEKGDIPEGYSVSREKKERFSLILESASTNQTSMYLCASSSPGQGFGQPQHFGDGTRLSIL.

The V gene is TRBV2, the J gene TRBJ2-7; the D gene could be TRBD1 or TRBD2 (6 bases each). CDR1 is SNHLY, CDR2 FYNNEI, per germline. Trimming removed 5 bases from V and 1 base from J, with 18 bases in between. The CDR3 runs to 16 residues. CDR3 in amino acids: CASSYRQVGGSYEQYF. CDR3 in DNA: TGTGCCAGCAGTTACCGACAGGTGGGGGGATCCTACGAGCAGTACTTC.

This clone counts as medium-sized. This chain links TRBV10-3 with TRBJ2-1, with 14 bases fitting TRBD2. The J segment lost 9 bases and the V segment lost 10 bases, leaving 14 bases of the junction unmatched. Germline lookup yields CDR1 ENHRY and CDR2 SYGVKD. The CDR3 is 16 residues long. The CDR3 region is CATTRGLAGAIFEQFF. The CDR3 DNA is TGTGCCACCACCAGGGGACTAGCGGGGGCGATCTTTGAGCAGTTCTTC.

V and J are TRBV30 and TRBJ2-1; D not certain. V was shortened by 2 bases and J by 7 bases, with 12 bases between the two germline ends. Germline values: CDR1 GTSNPN, CDR2 SVGIG (reference sequence). The length of the CDR3 is 13 residues. The CDR3 sequence is CAWSRWSGNEQFF. Written as DNA, the CDR3 is TGTGCCTGGAGTAGGTGGTCCGGGAATGAGCAGTTCTTC.

This clone was observed a handful of times. The chain is built from TRBV28 and TRBJ2-7; no firm D call. This CDR3 is built from 13 residues. Between the trimmed V and J ends, which lost 3 bases and 2 bases, there was a span of 8 bases. CDR1 and CDR2 (germline): MDHEN, SYDVKM. CDR3 sequence reads: CASSFQVTYEQYF. For the CDR3, the DNA is TGTGCCAGCAGTTTTCAGGTTACCTACGAGCAGTACTTC.

In DNA, the CDR3 is TGTGCCAGCAGCCATACCTCGACCCGGAGGGGTCAGCCCCAGCATTTT. Translation: CASSHTSTRRGQPQHF. V gene TRBV6-8 combines with J gene TRBJ1-5; weak D call: TRBD1 (5 bases). The length of the CDR3 is 16 residues. CDR1 and CDR2 (germline): MNHGY, SAAAGT. V shed 6 bases and J shed 6 bases, with 21 bases lying between them.

In its sample, this clone was seen a few times. V is TRBV6-8 and J is TRBJ1-1, with no clear D. V lost 7 bases to trimming and J lost 1 base, with 7 bases between them. Germline CDR1 MNHGY, CDR2 SAAAGT. The CDR3 spans 12 residues. The CDR3 bases are TGTGCCAGCATTCGTACGAACACTGAAGCTTTCTTT. As protein: CASIRTNTEAFF.

The chain joins TRBV28 to TRBJ1-2, with a tentative D call TRBD1 (5 bases). This CDR3 has 13 amino acids. Trimming took 7 bases from V and 4 from J, leaving 13 bases between them. Germline V gives CDR1 MDHEN, CDR2 SYDVKM. CDR3 region: CASMGGVSYGYTF. The DNA of the CDR3 is TGTGCCAGCATGGGGGGGGTGAGCTATGGCTACACCTTC.

This clone showed up just a few times. The chain uses TRBV6-8 and TRBJ1-4; TRBD1 matches at 8 bases. The trim removed 5 bases at V and 8 bases at J, leaving 16 bases unmatched. The CDR3 spans 17 residues. Germline V gene sequence: CDR1 MNHGY, CDR2 SAAAGT. CDR3 loop: CASSRGQVSRREEKLFF. Here the CDR3 DNA reads TGTGCCAGCAGTCGGGGACAGGTAAGTCGAAGGGAAGAAAAACTGTTTTTT.

J is TRBJ1-5 and V is TRBV30, with TRBD1 matching over 7 bases. V shed 3 bases and J 1 base; nucleotides not matched to a gene: 6. The CDR3 runs to 15 residues. Germline lookup yields CDR1 GTSNPN and CDR2 SVGIG (reference sequence). The CDR3 sequence is CAWRGGQTSNQPQHF. The CDR3 region has the DNA TGTGCCTGGAGGGGGGGACAGACCAGCAATCAGCCCCAGCATTTT.

The rearrangement links TRBV29-1 to TRBJ2-5; D is ambiguous. CDR3 length equals 13 residues. Looked up from germline, CDR1 is SQVTM and CDR2 is ANQGSEA. Trimming stripped 7 bases from V and 6 bases from J, with 18 bases between. CDR3 loop: CSASGSQWKTQYF. The CDR3 DNA sequence: TGCAGCGCCTCCGGGTCCCAGTGGAAGACCCAGTACTTC.

This chain links TRBV19 with TRBJ2-5, with D unresolved. Germline CDR1 and CDR2: LNHDA and SQIVND (reference sequence). This CDR3 has 13 amino acids. V was clipped by 3 bases and J by 2 bases, with 7 bases between them. This CDR3 is CASSMSSQETQYF. Written as DNA, the CDR3 is TGTGCCAGTAGTATGAGCAGTCAAGAGACCCAGTACTTC. Full variable domain (rest looked up from reference TRBV19 and TRBJ2-5): DGGITQSPKYLFRKEGQNVTLSCEQNLNHDAMYWYRQDPGQGLRLIYYSQIVNDFQKGDIAEGYSVSREKKESFPLTVTSAQKNPTAFYLCASSMSSQETQYFGPGTRLLVL.

This clone came up once. V gene TRBV28 combines with J gene TRBJ1-1; D is unclear. The V gene lost 2 bases and the J gene lost 5 bases, with 12 bases spanning the gap. CDR1 is MDHEN and CDR2 is SYDVKM in the germline V gene. This CDR3 comprises 14 residues. The CDR3 region is CASSLGQRGTEAFF. As DNA, the CDR3 is TGTGCCAGCAGTTTAGGGCAACGAGGGACTGAAGCTTTCTTT.

This clone is medium-sized within its sample. This sequence joins TRBV11-3 and TRBJ2-3; no clear D gene. Germline values: CDR1 SGHNT, CDR2 YENEEA. Trimming took 3 bases from V and 0 from J, leaving 7 bases between them. This CDR3 contains 14 residues. The CDR3 loop reads CASSLWGSTDTQYF. The CDR3 DNA is TGTGCCAGCAGCTTGTGGGGTAGCACAGATACGCAGTATTTT.

This rearrangement joins TRBV9 to TRBJ1-3; D is possibly TRBD1 (5 bases). V was pared by 3 bases and J by 0 bases, with 13 bases between. From germline, CDR1 is SGDLS and CDR2 YYNGEE. The CDR3 is 16 residues long. The CDR3 nucleotides are TGTGCCAGCAGCGAGACCCATAGGGGCTCTGGAAACACCATATATTTT. The encoded protein is CASSETHRGSGNTIYF.